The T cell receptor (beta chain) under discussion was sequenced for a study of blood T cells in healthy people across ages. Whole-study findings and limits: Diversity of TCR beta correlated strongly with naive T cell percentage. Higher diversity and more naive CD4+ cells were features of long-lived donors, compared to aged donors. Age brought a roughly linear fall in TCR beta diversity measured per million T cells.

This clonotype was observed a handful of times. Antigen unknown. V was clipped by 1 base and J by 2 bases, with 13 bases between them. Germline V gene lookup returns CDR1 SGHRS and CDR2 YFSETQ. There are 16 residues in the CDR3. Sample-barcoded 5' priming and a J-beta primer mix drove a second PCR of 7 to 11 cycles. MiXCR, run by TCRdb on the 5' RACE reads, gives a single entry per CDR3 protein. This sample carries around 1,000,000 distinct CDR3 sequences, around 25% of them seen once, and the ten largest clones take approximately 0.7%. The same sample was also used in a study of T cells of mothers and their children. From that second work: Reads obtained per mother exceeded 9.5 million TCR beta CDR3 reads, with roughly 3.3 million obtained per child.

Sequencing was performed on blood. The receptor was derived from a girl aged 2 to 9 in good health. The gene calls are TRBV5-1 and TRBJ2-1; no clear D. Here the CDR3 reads CASSLSVAVTYNEQFF. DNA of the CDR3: TGCGCCAGCAGCTTGTCGGTGGCTGTTACCTACAATGAGCAGTTCTTC.